The clone carrying this T cell receptor beta chain was picked up a small number of times. Amplification of TCR beta CDR3 regions was performed using RNA transcripts as template. The HTBI set primed first-round TCR CDR3 RT-PCR. TCRdb used MiXCR to reprocess the multiplex PCR reads, holding one entry per CDR3 protein. The table shows about 560,000 distinct CDR3 sequences, with 14% occurring only once. Those with hyperthyroidism were 18 to 65 years old, newly diagnosed, and ill for under 2 months. This entry belongs to a study of T cells in Graves' hyperthyroidism and ophthalmopathy. Study context: Peripheral blood was taken when the disease was first diagnosed, before any treatment began.

V shed 4 bases and J shed 0 bases, with 8 bases lying between them. Germline loops: CDR1 SGHDT, CDR2 YYEEEE. The CDR3 extends over 14 amino acids. The origin of this receptor is a woman aged 40 to 50 with Graves' hyperthyroidism. Sequencing was carried out using blood. The gene calls are TRBV5-6 and TRBJ2-1, with D uncertain. The CDR3 loop reads CASSRTISYNEQFF. The CDR3 coding sequence is TGTGCCAGCAGCCGGACCATCTCCTACAATGAGCAGTTCTTC.